This T cell receptor beta chain is drawn from a study of blood T cells in healthy people across ages. The study's findings and limits: When set beside aged donors, long-lived donors presented more naive CD4+ cells and higher diversity.

The second PCR ran roughly 6 to 11 cycles with a sample-barcoded 5' primer and J-beta primers. TCRdb called the 5' RACE reads again in MiXCR, with one record for every CDR3 protein. The profile shows about 640,000 distinct CDR3 sequences, roughly 50% of them singletons. This CDR3 is 16 amino acids long. Trimming cost V 4 bases and J 4 bases; bases outside gene matches: 10. This clonotype was picked up a small number of times. What it recognizes is unknown. The study recruited healthy Caucasian donors from Russia who were aged about 6 to 90. At least 7 million PBMCs were isolated per sample. Each sample provided at least 6 micrograms of extracted total RNA.

This TCR was sampled from a man in his 60s in good health. The specimen was blood. The rearrangement uses TRBV12-3 or TRBV12-4 and TRBJ2-5; 9 bases are a match to TRBD1. In nucleotides, the CDR3 is TGTGCCAGCAGTTCACGGGGACAGGGCGTGGGAGAGACCCAGTACTTC. Protein product: CASSSRGQGVGETQYF.